The entry below gives a single TCR beta chain sequence along with its context. The antigen is undetermined. The data originate from a study of cytomegalovirus exposure and HLA in healthy donors. General observations from the study: Later analysis identified a missense DCLRE1C variant that was linked to TCR beta V- and J-gene trimming.

Deletions cut 2 bases from V and 0 bases from J, with 14 bases between. The germline CDR1 and CDR2 sequences are SGHTA and FQGNSA. This CDR3 has 17 amino acids. With 60 Vbeta and 13 Jbeta primers, the PCR was carried out. TCRdb's copy holds only in-frame clones and misses some; the assay was immunoSEQ multiplex PCR. This sample has 150,000 to 200,000 clones; 75% occur once, and the top ten carry 11%. The rearrangement uses TRBV7-2 and TRBJ2-1; weak D call: TRBD2 (5 bases). The TCR sequence derives from a young man in good health and CMV-seropositive. Sequenced sample: PBMCs. The CDR3 region has the DNA TGTGCCAGCAGCTTAAAATTGGGCGGGTACTCCTACAATGAGCAGTTCTTC. Amino acids: CASSLKLGGYSYNEQFF.